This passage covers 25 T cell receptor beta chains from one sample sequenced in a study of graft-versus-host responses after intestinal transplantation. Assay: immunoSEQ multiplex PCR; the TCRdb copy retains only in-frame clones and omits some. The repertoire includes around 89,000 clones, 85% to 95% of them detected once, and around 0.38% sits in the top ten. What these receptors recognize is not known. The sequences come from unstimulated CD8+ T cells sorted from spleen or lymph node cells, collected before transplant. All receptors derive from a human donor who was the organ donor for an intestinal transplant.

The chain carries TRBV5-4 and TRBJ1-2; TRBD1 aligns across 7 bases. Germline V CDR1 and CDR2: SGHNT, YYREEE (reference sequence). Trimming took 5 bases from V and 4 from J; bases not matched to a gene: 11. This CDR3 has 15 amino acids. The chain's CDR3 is CASRLDRSLSYGYTF. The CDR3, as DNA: TGTGCCAGCAGGCTGGACAGGTCTCTATCCTATGGCTACACCTTC.

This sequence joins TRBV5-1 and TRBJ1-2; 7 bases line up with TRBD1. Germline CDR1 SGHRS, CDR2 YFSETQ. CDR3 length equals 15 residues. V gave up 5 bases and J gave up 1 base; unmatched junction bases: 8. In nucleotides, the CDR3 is TGCGCCAGCAGACCATGGGACAGCCTTAACTATGGCTACACCTTC. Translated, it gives CASRPWDSLNYGYTF.

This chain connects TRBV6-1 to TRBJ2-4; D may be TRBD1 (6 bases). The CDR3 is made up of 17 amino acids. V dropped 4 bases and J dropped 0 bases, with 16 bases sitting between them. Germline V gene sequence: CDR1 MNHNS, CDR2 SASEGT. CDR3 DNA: TGTGCCAGCAGTGGCCACAGGGACCCTTTAGCCAAAAACATTCAGTACTTC. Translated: CASSGHRDPLAKNIQYF.

CDR3 DNA: TGTGCCAGCACCACAGCCGGCGAGCAGTACTTC. It specifies CASTTAGEQYF. The rearrangement joins TRBV6-6 to TRBJ2-7; no definite D call. Between the trimmed V and J ends, which lost 7 bases and 6 bases, there was a span of 10 bases. The CDR3 is 11 residues long. Per germline, CDR1 MNHNY and CDR2 SVGAGI (reference sequence).

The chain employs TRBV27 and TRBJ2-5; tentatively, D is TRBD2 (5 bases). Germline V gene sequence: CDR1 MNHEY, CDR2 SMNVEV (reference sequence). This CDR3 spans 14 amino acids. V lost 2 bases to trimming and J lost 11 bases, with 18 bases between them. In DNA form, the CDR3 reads TGTGCCAGCAGTTTAATTGGTACGGAGGCTGAGCAGTACTTC. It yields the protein CASSLIGTEAEQYF.

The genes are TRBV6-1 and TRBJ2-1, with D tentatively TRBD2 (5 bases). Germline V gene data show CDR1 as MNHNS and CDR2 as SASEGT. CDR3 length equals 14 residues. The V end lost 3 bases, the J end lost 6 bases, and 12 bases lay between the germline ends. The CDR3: CASSDRRLLNEQFF. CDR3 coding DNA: TGTGCCAGCAGTGACAGGAGGCTCCTCAATGAGCAGTTCTTC.

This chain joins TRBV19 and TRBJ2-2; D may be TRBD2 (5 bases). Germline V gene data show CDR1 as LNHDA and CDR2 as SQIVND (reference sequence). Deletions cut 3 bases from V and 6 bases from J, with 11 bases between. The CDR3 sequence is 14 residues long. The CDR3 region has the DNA TGTGCCAGTAGTATGATCGGGGTCCCCGGGGAGCTGTTTTTT. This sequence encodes CASSMIGVPGELFF.

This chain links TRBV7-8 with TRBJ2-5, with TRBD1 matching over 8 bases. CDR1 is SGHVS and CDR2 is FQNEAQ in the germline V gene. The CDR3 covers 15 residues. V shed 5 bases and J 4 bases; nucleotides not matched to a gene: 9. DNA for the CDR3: TGTGCCAGCAGCGAAGCAGGGGGCCCTGGAGAGACCCAGTACTTC. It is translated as CASSEAGGPGETQYF.

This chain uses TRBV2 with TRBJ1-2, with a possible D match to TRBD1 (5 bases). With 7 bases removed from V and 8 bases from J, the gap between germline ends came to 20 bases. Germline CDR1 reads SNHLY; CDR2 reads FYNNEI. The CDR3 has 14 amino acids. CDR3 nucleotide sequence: TGTGCCAGCATCGTAGGGGTGGGGATGAGCGGCTACACCTTC. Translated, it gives CASIVGVGMSGYTF. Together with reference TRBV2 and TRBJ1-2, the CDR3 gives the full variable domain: EPEVTQTPSHQVTQMGQEVILRCVPISNHLYFYWYRQILGQKVEFLVSFYNNEISEKSEIFDDQFSVERPDGSNFTLKIRSTKLEDSAMYFCASIVGVGMSGYTFGSGTRLTVV.

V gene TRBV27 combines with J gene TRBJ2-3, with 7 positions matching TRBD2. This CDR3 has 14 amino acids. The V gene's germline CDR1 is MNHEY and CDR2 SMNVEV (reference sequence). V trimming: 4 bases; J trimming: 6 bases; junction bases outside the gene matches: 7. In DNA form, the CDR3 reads TGTGCCAGCAGTTACCGGACTAGGGCGGATACGCAGTATTTT. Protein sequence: CASSYRTRADTQYF.

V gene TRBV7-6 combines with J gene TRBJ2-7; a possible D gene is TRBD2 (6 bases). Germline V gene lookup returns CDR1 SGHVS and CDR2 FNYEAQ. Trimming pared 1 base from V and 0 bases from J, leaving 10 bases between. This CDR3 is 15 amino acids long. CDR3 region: CASSLEMTSSYEQYF. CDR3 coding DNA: TGTGCCAGCAGCTTAGAGATGACTAGCTCCTACGAGCAGTACTTC.

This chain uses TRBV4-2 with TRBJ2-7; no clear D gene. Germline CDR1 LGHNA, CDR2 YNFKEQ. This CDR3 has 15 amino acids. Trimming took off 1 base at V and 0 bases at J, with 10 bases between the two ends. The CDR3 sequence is CASSQVISSSYEQYF. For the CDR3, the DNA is TGTGCCAGCAGCCAAGTGATCTCCAGCTCCTACGAGCAGTACTTC.

CDR3 protein: CASSVGTWEQYF. The CDR3 DNA is TGTGCCTCCTCGGTGGGCACGTGGGAGCAGTACTTC. The chain carries TRBV30 and TRBJ2-7; D unclear. The CDR3 is 12 residues long. Germline CDR1 GTSNPN, CDR2 SVGIG (reference sequence). The V end lost 7 bases, the J end lost 7 bases, and 17 bases lay between the germline ends.

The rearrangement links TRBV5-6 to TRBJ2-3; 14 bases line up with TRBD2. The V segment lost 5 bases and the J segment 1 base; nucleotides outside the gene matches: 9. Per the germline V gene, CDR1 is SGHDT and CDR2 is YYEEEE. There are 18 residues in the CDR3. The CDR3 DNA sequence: TGTGCCAGCAGGGCGACTAGCGGGGGGGAGTGGGGCACAGATACGCAGTATTTT. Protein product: CASRATSGGEWGTDTQYF.

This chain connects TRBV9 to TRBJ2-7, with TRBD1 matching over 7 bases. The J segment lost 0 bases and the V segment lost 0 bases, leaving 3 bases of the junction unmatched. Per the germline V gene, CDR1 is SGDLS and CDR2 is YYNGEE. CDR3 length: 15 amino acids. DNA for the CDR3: TGTGCCAGCAGCGTAGGGACAGGCCTCTCCTACGAGCAGTACTTC. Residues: CASSVGTGLSYEQYF.

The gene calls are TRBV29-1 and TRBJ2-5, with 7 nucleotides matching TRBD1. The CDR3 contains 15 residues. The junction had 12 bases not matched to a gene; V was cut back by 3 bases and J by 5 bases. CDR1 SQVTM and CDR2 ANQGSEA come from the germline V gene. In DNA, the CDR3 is TGCAGCGTTGATGGCCGAGACAGGGATGCGGAGACCCAGTACTTC. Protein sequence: CSVDGRDRDAETQYF.

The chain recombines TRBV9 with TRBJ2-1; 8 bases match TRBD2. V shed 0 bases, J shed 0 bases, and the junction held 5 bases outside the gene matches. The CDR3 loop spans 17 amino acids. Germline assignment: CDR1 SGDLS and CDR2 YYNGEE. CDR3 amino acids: CASSVGMAGGSYNEQFF. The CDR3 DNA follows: TGTGCCAGCAGCGTAGGCATGGCGGGGGGCTCCTACAATGAGCAGTTCTTC.

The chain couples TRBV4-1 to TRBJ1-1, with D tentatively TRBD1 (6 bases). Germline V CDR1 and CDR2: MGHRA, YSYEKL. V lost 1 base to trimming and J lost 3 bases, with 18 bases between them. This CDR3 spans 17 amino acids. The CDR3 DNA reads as TGCGCCAGCAGCCAAGTGTTAAACAGGGTAAAGGACACTGAAGCTTTCTTT. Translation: CASSQVLNRVKDTEAFF.

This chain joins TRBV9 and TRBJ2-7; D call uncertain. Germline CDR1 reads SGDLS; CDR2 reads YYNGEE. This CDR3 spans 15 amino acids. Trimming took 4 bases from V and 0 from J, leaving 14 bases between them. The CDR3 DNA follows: TGTGCCAGCAGCTCGTCTGCTCAGGCCTCCTACGAGCAGTACTTC. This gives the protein CASSSSAQASYEQYF.

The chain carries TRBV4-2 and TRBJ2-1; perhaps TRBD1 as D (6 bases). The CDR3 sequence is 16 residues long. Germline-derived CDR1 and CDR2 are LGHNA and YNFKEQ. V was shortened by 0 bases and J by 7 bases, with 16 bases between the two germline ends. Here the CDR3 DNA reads TGTGCCAGCAGCCAAGATGGGACAACAAACGGGAATGAGCAGTTCTTC. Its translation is CASSQDGTTNGNEQFF.

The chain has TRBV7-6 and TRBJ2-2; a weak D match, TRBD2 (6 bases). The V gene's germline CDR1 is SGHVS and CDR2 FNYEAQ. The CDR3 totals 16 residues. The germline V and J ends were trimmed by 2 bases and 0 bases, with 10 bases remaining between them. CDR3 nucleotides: TGTGCCAGCAGCTTACGGGGGAACTCGAACACCGGGGAGCTGTTTTTT. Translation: CASSLRGNSNTGELFF.

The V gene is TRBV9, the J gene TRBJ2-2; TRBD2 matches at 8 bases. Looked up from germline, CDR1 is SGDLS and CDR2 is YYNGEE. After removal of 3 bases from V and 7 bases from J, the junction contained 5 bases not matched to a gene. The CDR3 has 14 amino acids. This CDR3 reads CASSGGSGDGELFF. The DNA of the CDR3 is TGTGCCAGCAGCGGAGGTAGCGGGGACGGGGAGCTGTTTTTT. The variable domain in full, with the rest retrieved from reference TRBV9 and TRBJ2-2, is DSGVTQTPKHLITATGQRVTLRCSPRSGDLSVYWYQQSLDQGLQFLIQYYNGEERAKGNILERFSAQQFPDLHSELNLSSLELGDSALYFCASSGGSGDGELFFGEGSRLTVL.

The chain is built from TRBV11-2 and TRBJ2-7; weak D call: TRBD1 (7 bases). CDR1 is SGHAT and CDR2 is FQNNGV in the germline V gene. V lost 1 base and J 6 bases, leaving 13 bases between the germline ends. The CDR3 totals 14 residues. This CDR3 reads CASSLAGGIGEQYF. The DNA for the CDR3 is TGTGCCAGCAGCTTAGCAGGGGGGATTGGCGAGCAGTACTTC.

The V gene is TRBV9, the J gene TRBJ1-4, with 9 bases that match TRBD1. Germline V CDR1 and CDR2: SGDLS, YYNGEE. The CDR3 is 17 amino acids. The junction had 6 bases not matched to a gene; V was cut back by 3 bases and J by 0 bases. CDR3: CASSGRTGASTNEKLFF. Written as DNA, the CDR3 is TGTGCCAGCAGCGGACGGACAGGGGCGTCAACTAATGAAAAACTGTTTTTT.

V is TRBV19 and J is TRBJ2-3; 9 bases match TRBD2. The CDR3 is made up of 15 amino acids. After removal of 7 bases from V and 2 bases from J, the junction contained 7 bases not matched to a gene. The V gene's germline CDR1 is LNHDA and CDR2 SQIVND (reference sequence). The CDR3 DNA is TGTGCCAGTAATGGGCTAGCGGGAACCACAGATACGCAGTATTTT. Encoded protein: CASNGLAGTTDTQYF.